This T cell receptor beta chain came from a study of OX40 agonist ivuxolimab in advanced cancers. Across the whole study: Prior anti-PD-1, anti-PD-L1 or anti-CTLA-4 therapy did not bar entry, and about 40% had some. Three dose-escalation patients had partial responses: one with hepatocellular carcinoma and two with cutaneous melanoma.

This CDR3 comprises 17 residues. V lost 4 bases and J lost 6; bases outside the gene matches: 12. Per germline, CDR1 MNHEY and CDR2 SMNVEV (reference sequence). Clones were read by immunoSEQ multiplex PCR, and TCRdb kept only the in-frame ones, dropping some. The sample has around 41,000 clones; about 88% are singletons. This receptor was taken from an adult with an advanced solid tumor such as melanoma, head and neck, liver or kidney cancer. This chain connects TRBV27 to TRBJ2-1, with 10 bases that match TRBD1. The specimen was CD4+ or CD8+ T cells sorted from blood, collected in a trial of the OX40 agonist ivuxolimab. The CDR3 DNA reads TGTGCCAGCAGTTCCCGCCTTGGGACAGGGGTTCTCAATGAGCAGTTCTTC. As protein: CASSSRLGTGVLNEQFF.